Listed below are T cell receptor beta chains from one sample, sequenced in a study of blood T cell repertoires in COVID-19. TCRdb keeps only in-frame clones here, not all; method: immunoSEQ multiplex PCR. This sample has some 120,000 clones, with about 81% found just once. Sequenced sample: peripheral blood. The receptor source for this set is a man aged 65 to 85 with acute or convalescent COVID-19. Both conserved end residues are part of each CDR3. A D gene is named only where the DNA matches it firmly. The size field is filled for only some rows; it gives once, few, many or a size class.

d_call,j_call,v_call,clone_size,cdr3_aa,cdr3_nt
TRBD2,TRBJ2-3,TRBV4-1,-,CASSQEPGGNIDTQYF,TGCGCCAGCAGCCAAGAACCGGGAGGGAATATAGATACGCAGTATTTT
TRBD1,TRBJ1-2,TRBV29-1,-,CSADRGEGNYGYTF,TGCAGCGCTGACAGGGGCGAGGGGAACTATGGCTACACCTTC
-,TRBJ2-7,TRBV18,-,CASSRTEYEQYF,TGTGCCAGCTCACGTACGGAGTACGAGCAGTACTTC
-,TRBJ2-3,TRBV3-1/TRBV3-2,-,CASSLFQGRADTQYF,TGTGCCAGCAGCCTCTTTCAGGGAAGAGCAGATACGCAGTATTTT
-,TRBJ2-1,TRBV11-2,few,CASTFRDNEQFF,TGTGCCAGCACCTTCCGGGACAATGAGCAGTTCTTC
TRBD2,TRBJ2-7,TRBV6-5,-,CASSLLGGNSYEQYF,TGTGCCAGCAGCCTACTGGGGGGGAACAGCTACGAGCAGTACTTC
-,TRBJ1-1,TRBV5-4,-,CASSSDWNTEAFF,TGTGCCAGCAGCTCGGACTGGAACACTGAAGCTTTCTTT
-,TRBJ2-5,TRBV5-4,-,CASSPGVDQETQYF,TGTGCCAGCAGCCCCGGTGTCGATCAAGAGACCCAGTACTTC
TRBD1,TRBJ2-3,TRBV18,-,CASSGTGRTDTQYF,TGTGCCAGCTCAGGGACAGGCCGCACAGATACGCAGTATTTT
TRBD1,TRBJ1-2,TRBV3-1/TRBV3-2,-,CASSLGQNYGYTF,TGTGCCAGCAGCCTGGGACAGAACTATGGCTACACCTTC
TRBD2,TRBJ2-1,TRBV5-4,-,CASSLGGGQYNEQFF,TGTGCCAGCAGCTTGGGCGGGGGGCAGTACAATGAGCAGTTCTTC
TRBD1,TRBJ2-7,TRBV28,-,CASSLTGLGSYEQYF,TGTGCCAGCAGTTTGACAGGGTTGGGGTCCTACGAGCAGTACTTC
-,TRBJ1-2,TRBV5-4,-,CASSPWGQLYGYTF,TGTGCCAGCAGTCCTTGGGGCCAACTCTATGGCTACACCTTC
-,TRBJ1-2,TRBV7-2,-,CASSFRLTGANYGYTF,TGTGCCAGCAGCTTCAGGCTGACAGGAGCTAACTATGGCTACACCTTC
TRBD1,TRBJ1-1,TRBV3-1/TRBV3-2,-,CASSQRGTGSAFF,TGTGCCAGCAGCCAGAGGGGGACAGGTAGCGCTTTCTTT
-,TRBJ1-5,TRBV10-3,-,CAISEGGYSNQPQHF,TGTGCCATCAGTGAAGGGGGTTATAGCAATCAGCCCCAGCATTTT
TRBD2,TRBJ2-1,TRBV28,-,CASSSGLVRFF,TGTGCCAGCAGTTCAGGACTAGTACGGTTCTTC
TRBD1,TRBJ1-2,TRBV27,-,CASRYRGRHGYTF,TGTGCCAGCAGGTACAGGGGAAGGCACGGCTACACCTTC
-,TRBJ1-2,TRBV7-9,once,CASSPTAGVGYTF,TGTGCCAGCAGCCCAACGGCAGGGGTGGGCTACACCTTC
TRBD1,TRBJ1-2,TRBV5-4,-,CASSGQGQDLYGYTF,TGTGCCAGCAGCGGACAAGGACAGGACCTCTATGGCTACACCTTC
-,TRBJ2-7,TRBV20-1,many,CSARSGFEQYF,TGCAGTGCTAGGTCAGGGTTTGAGCAGTACTTC
-,TRBJ2-3,TRBV30,once,CAWSLGYTDTQYF,TGTGCCTGGAGTCTGGGCTACACAGATACGCAGTATTTT
-,TRBJ2-2,TRBV19,-,CASTVGVGTTGELFF,TGTGCCAGTACCGTAGGGGTCGGTACCACCGGGGAGCTGTTTTTT
-,TRBJ2-1,TRBV3-1/TRBV3-2,-,CASSRTDNEQFF,TGTGCCAGCAGCAGGACAGACAATGAGCAGTTCTTC
-,TRBJ1-5,TRBV2,-,CASLVQGNQPQHF,TGTGCCAGCTTGGTACAGGGCAATCAGCCCCAGCATTTT
TRBD1,TRBJ1-5,TRBV19,-,CASGEGALQPQHF,TGTGCCAGTGGAGAGGGGGCCTTGCAGCCCCAGCATTTT
TRBD2,TRBJ2-1,TRBV24-1,-,CATGREDYEQFF,TGTGCCACGGGGCGGGAGGACTATGAGCAGTTCTTC
TRBD2,TRBJ2-2,TRBV10-2,-,CASTGLAGYTGELFF,TGCGCCAGCACGGGACTAGCGGGGTACACCGGGGAGCTGTTTTTT
TRBD1,TRBJ2-5,TRBV15,-,CATSRDRGQGRETQYF,TGTGCCACCAGCAGAGATAGGGGACAGGGACGCGAGACCCAGTACTTC
TRBD1,TRBJ1-5,TRBV28,-,CASIRTGQPQHF,TGTGCCAGCATTCGGACAGGTCAGCCCCAGCATTTT
-,TRBJ2-3,TRBV7-9,few,CASSPQGTPGADTQYF,TGTGCCAGCAGCCCCCAAGGTACCCCCGGGGCAGATACGCAGTATTTT
TRBD1,TRBJ2-7,TRBV5-1,-,CASSKLQGGTYEQYF,TGCGCCAGCAGTAAGTTACAGGGGGGAACCTACGAGCAGTACTTC
-,TRBJ1-1,TRBV28,-,CASSYSGIEAFF,TGTGCCAGCAGTTATTCAGGGATTGAAGCTTTCTTT
TRBD1,TRBJ1-1,TRBV27,once,CASSLNRGLEAFF,TGTGCCAGCAGTTTAAACAGGGGGCTTGAAGCTTTCTTT
-,TRBJ2-3,TRBV5-1,-,CASMASGTDTQYF,TGCGCCAGCATGGCTAGCGGCACAGATACGCAGTATTTT
-,TRBJ2-7,TRBV9,-,CASSVGGLEQGYEQYF,TGTGCCAGCAGCGTAGGGGGACTGGAACAGGGGTACGAGCAGTACTTC
-,TRBJ1-5,TRBV18,-,CASSSYQGIGSNQPQHF,TGTGCCAGCTCATCATATCAGGGGATCGGAAGCAATCAGCCCCAGCATTTT
-,TRBJ1-1,TRBV14,-,CASSQVSGKGNTEAFF,TGTGCCAGCAGCCAAGTGAGCGGGAAGGGGAACACTGAAGCTTTCTTT
TRBD1,TRBJ2-1,TRBV5-1,-,CASSLRTGSHNEQFF,TGCGCCAGCAGCTTGCGGACAGGGTCCCACAATGAGCAGTTCTTC
-,TRBJ1-4,TRBV10-3,-,CAISERGGEKLFF,TGTGCCATCAGTGAGAGGGGAGGTGAAAAACTGTTTTTT
TRBD1,TRBJ1-1,TRBV7-2,few,CANMPGQKNTEAFF,TGTGCCAACATGCCGGGACAGAAGAACACTGAAGCTTTCTTT
-,TRBJ2-5,TRBV5-5,-,CASSFKSGRGVKETQYF,TGTGCCAGCAGCTTTAAGTCCGGCAGGGGCGTTAAAGAGACCCAGTACTTC
TRBD1,TRBJ1-4,TRBV4-1,-,CASSQQDRRGEKLFF,TGCGCCAGCAGCCAACAGGACAGGCGGGGTGAAAAACTGTTTTTT
TRBD2,TRBJ2-1,TRBV4-1,-,CASSQDGTSGYNEQFF,TGCGCCAGCAGCCAAGACGGGACTAGCGGCTACAATGAGCAGTTCTTC
-,TRBJ2-2,TRBV2,once,CASSEEGGTGELFF,TGTGCCAGCAGTGAAGAAGGGGGCACCGGGGAGCTGTTTTTT
TRBD1,TRBJ1-1,TRBV6-6,-,CASSRPTGGLNTEAFF,TGTGCCAGCAGTCGACCGACAGGGGGGTTGAACACTGAAGCTTTCTTT
-,TRBJ1-1,TRBV6-4,-,CASRQGPSTEAFF,TGTGCCAGCAGACAGGGCCCCAGCACTGAAGCTTTCTTT
TRBD2,TRBJ2-2,TRBV3-1/TRBV3-2,once,CASSQRLAGLHTGELFF,TGTGCCAGCAGCCAGCGACTAGCGGGGTTGCACACCGGGGAGCTGTTTTTT
-,TRBJ1-1,TRBV11-2,-,CASTPRSQGKAFF,TGTGCCAGCACCCCTAGATCTCAGGGGAAAGCTTTCTTT
-,TRBJ1-1,TRBV29-1,-,CSAGIMNTEAFF,TGCAGCGCTGGCATTATGAACACTGAAGCTTTCTTT
-,TRBJ2-6,TRBV7-3,-,CASSLESGPGANVLTF,TGTGCCAGCAGCTTAGAGTCAGGGCCTGGGGCCAACGTCCTGACTTTC
-,TRBJ1-5,TRBV30,-,CAWSVETGGLNQPQHF,TGTGCCTGGAGTGTAGAAACGGGGGGCCTCAATCAGCCCCAGCATTTT
TRBD1,TRBJ1-4,TRBV5-1,few,CASRVGTALEKLFF,TGCGCCAGCCGCGTCGGGACAGCACTTGAAAAACTGTTTTTT
-,TRBJ1-2,TRBV9,-,CASSTHPGDGYTF,TGTGCCAGCAGCACCCACCCAGGGGATGGCTACACCTTC
TRBD2,TRBJ2-7,TRBV7-2,once,CASSLRTSGLTYEQYF,TGTGCCAGCAGCTTGAGGACTAGCGGACTCACCTACGAGCAGTACTTC
TRBD1,TRBJ1-3,TRBV28,-,CASSSPDRAGNTIYF,TGTGCCAGCAGTTCCCCCGACAGGGCTGGAAACACCATATATTTT
TRBD1,TRBJ1-6,TRBV3-1/TRBV3-2,few,CASSPTPGGSPLHF,TGTGCCAGCAGCCCCACTCCAGGGGGTTCACCCCTCCACTTT
TRBD1,TRBJ1-1,TRBV7-2,-,CASSVGQENTEAFF,TGTGCCAGCAGCGTGGGACAGGAGAACACTGAAGCTTTCTTT
-,TRBJ2-5,TRBV20-1,-,CSASFLAQETQYF,TGCAGTGCTAGTTTTCTGGCCCAAGAGACCCAGTACTTC
TRBD2,TRBJ2-2,TRBV5-4,-,CASSWGTSGRTGELFF,TGTGCCAGCAGCTGGGGGACTAGCGGGAGGACCGGGGAGCTGTTTTTT